This T cell receptor (beta chain) was captured in a study of blood T cell repertoires in COVID-19. At the level of the study: Researchers got acute and convalescent COVID-19 samples from the United States, Italy and Spain.

Two negative PCRs, clearance, or symptom resolution were required of recovered Cohort 3 donors. Sequenced by immunoSEQ multiplex PCR; TCRdb stores in-frame clones only, minus some. The sample carries roughly 160,000 clones, 82% recorded once. CDR1 and CDR2 from the germline V gene are LNHDA and SQIVND (reference sequence). V lost 3 bases, J lost 0 bases, and 5 bases stayed unmatched. CDR3 size: 16 residues. This sequence originates from a man in his fifties who had recovered from COVID-19. The genes are TRBV19 and TRBJ2-7; 10 positions match TRBD2. The sample consisted of PBMCs or T cells enriched from blood (not recorded which). CDR3 protein: CASSIRASGGSYEQYF. The CDR3 bases are TGTGCCAGTAGTATCAGGGCTAGCGGGGGCTCCTACGAGCAGTACTTC.